The 14 T cell receptor beta chains presented below share a single source sample, sequenced in a study of siplizumab effects on memory and regulatory T cells. TCRdb keeps only in-frame clones here, not all; method: immunoSEQ multiplex PCR. The sample has about 98,000 clones, about 94% seen once. Specimen: CD4+ T cells sorted from blood. These receptors originate from a human donor in good health.

This chain uses TRBV6-5 with TRBJ2-3; maybe TRBD1 (6 bases). Trimming took 3 bases from V and 7 from J, leaving 17 bases between them. Germline V gene sequence: CDR1 MNHEY, CDR2 SVGAGI. The CDR3 is 15 amino acids. The CDR3 reads CASSYTGTHGNTQYF. The CDR3 DNA reads as TGTGCCAGCAGTTATACCGGGACACACGGGAATACGCAGTATTTT.

J is TRBJ1-5 and V is TRBV6-6; tentatively, D is TRBD1 (5 bases). CDR1 is MNHNY, CDR2 SVGAGI, per germline (reference sequence). The V end was cut by 7 bases, the J end by 3 bases, with 13 bases between. This CDR3 is built from 14 residues. As DNA, the CDR3 is TGTGCCAGCATAGCACCGGGACCCAATCAGCCCCAGCATTTT. It is translated as CASIAPGPNQPQHF.

The V gene is TRBV11-2, the J gene TRBJ2-4; maybe TRBD1 (6 bases). The CDR3 is 18 residues long. V was cut by 5 bases and J by 9 bases, with 29 bases left in between. In germline, CDR1 is SGHAT, CDR2 FQNNGV. The CDR3, as DNA: TGTGCCAGCAGCCCCGGTAGGGGGAGAGGGCCTACTTGGGGCATTCAGTACTTC. Translation: CASSPGRGRGPTWGIQYF.

This sequence joins TRBV5-1 and TRBJ2-3; the D call may be TRBD1 or TRBD2 (5 bases each). The germline V gene has CDR1 SGHRS and CDR2 YFSETQ. The CDR3 has 14 amino acids. The V and J ends lost 9 bases and 2 bases respectively, with 16 bases between them. The CDR3 loop is CATRRGEYTDTQYF. CDR3 nucleotides: TGCGCCACCAGACGAGGGGAATACACAGATACGCAGTATTTT.

This clone was observed once. This sequence joins TRBV6-1 and TRBJ1-2, with 7 bases aligning to TRBD1. CDR3 size: 18 residues. V was clipped by 0 bases and J by 3 bases; unmatched bases: 13. Germline V CDR1 and CDR2: MNHNS, SASEGT. As DNA, the CDR3 is TGTGCCAGCAGTGAAGCGCTTAGCCTAGTACAGGGGTACTATGGCTACACCTTC. Its protein product is CASSEALSLVQGYYGYTF.

The chain recombines TRBV27 with TRBJ2-1; 12 bases are a match to TRBD2. The trim removed 6 bases at V and 5 bases at J, leaving 14 bases unmatched. The V gene's germline CDR1 is MNHEY and CDR2 SMNVEV (reference sequence). The CDR3 has 18 amino acids. CDR3 sequence: CASSLGLAGTGLNNEQFF. The DNA of the CDR3 is TGTGCCAGCAGCCTCGGACTAGCGGGAACGGGACTAAACAATGAGCAGTTCTTC.

The chain uses TRBV19 and TRBJ2-1, with no clear D. The germline CDR1 and CDR2 sequences are LNHDA and SQIVND (reference sequence). Trimming removed 5 bases from V and 0 bases from J, with 11 bases in between. This CDR3 is built from 15 residues. This chain's CDR3 is CASSPAWSSYNEQFF. In DNA, the CDR3 is TGTGCCAGTAGTCCTGCGTGGAGCTCCTACAATGAGCAGTTCTTC.

The V and J genes are TRBV28 and TRBJ2-1; D gene ambiguous. Per the germline V gene, CDR1 is MDHEN and CDR2 is SYDVKM. Trimming stripped 3 bases from V and 8 bases from J, with 5 bases between. This CDR3 comprises 11 residues. The CDR3 here is CASSFRDEQFF. The CDR3 region has the DNA TGTGCCAGCAGTTTTAGGGATGAGCAGTTCTTC.

The gene calls are TRBV11-3 and TRBJ2-2; the match to TRBD1 covers 7 bases. The germline CDR1 and CDR2 sequences are SGHNT and YENEEA. The V and J ends lost 3 bases and 7 bases, in that order; junction bases with no gene match: 8. The CDR3 runs 15 residues. CDR3 amino acids: CASSFGSRGSGELFF. The CDR3 region has the DNA TGTGCCAGCAGCTTCGGTTCCAGGGGGAGCGGGGAGCTGTTTTTT.

This clone was counted only a few times. The genes are TRBV28 and TRBJ2-5; D possibly matches TRBD1 or TRBD2 (6 bases each). Between the trimmed V and J ends, which lost 5 bases and 7 bases, there was a span of 14 bases. The germline V gene encodes CDR1 MDHEN and CDR2 SYDVKM. The CDR3 extends over 13 amino acids. The CDR3 DNA follows: TGTGCCAGCAGTCCGGGGGACACAAGGACCCAGTACTTC. Translated: CASSPGDTRTQYF.

This rearrangement joins TRBV6-4 to TRBJ2-3; 7 bases are shared with TRBD2. CDR1 is MRHNA and CDR2 is SNTAGT in the germline V gene. The CDR3 spans 16 residues. V lost 3 bases to trimming and J lost 4 bases; unmatched junction nucleotides: 10. CDR3 loop: CASSDWAGASADTQYF. The DNA of the CDR3 is TGTGCCAGCAGTGATTGGGCGGGAGCGAGTGCAGATACGCAGTATTTT.

The chain is built from TRBV6-5 and TRBJ2-5; the match to TRBD2 covers 7 bases. This CDR3 comprises 14 residues. From germline, CDR1 is MNHEY and CDR2 SVGAGI. V gave up 6 bases and J gave up 4 bases; unmatched junction bases: 8. The CDR3 here is CASRESGKGETQYF. The CDR3 DNA is TGTGCCAGCAGGGAAAGCGGGAAGGGAGAGACCCAGTACTTC.

The chain employs TRBV5-8 and TRBJ2-7; tentatively, D is TRBD2 (6 bases). The V gene's germline CDR1 is SGHTS and CDR2 YDEGEE. This CDR3 is 17 amino acids long. The V end lost 4 bases, the J end lost 1 base, and 21 bases lay between the germline ends. CDR3 nucleotide sequence: TGTGCCAGCAGCCCGGGGCGTGGGCGGGGATCATCCTACGAGCAGTACTTC. It yields the protein CASSPGRGRGSSYEQYF.

V is TRBV25-1 and J is TRBJ2-1; the match to TRBD2 covers 9 bases. The CDR3 runs to 17 residues. The V segment lost 6 bases and the J segment 0 bases; nucleotides outside the gene matches: 9. Germline V CDR1 and CDR2: MGHDK, SYGVNS. The CDR3 spells CASREAGGPISYNEQFF. In nucleotides, the CDR3 is TGTGCCAGCAGGGAAGCGGGGGGTCCCATCTCCTACAATGAGCAGTTCTTC.